This TCR beta chain appears in the sequencing data of a study of OX40 agonist ivuxolimab in advanced cancers. About the research overall: The patients got ivuxolimab, which is an agonistic anti-OX40 (CD134) antibody. Dose-escalation patients suffered from hepatocellular carcinoma, melanoma, renal cell or head and neck cancer. Study outcomes and limitations: Several nonresponders also turned out to have low normalized T-cell clonal expansion.

Cycle 7 day 1, cycle 4 day 1, and baseline were the timepoints at which blood was sampled. CDR3 length equals 14 residues. CDR1 and CDR2 (germline): MNHEY, SMNVEV (reference sequence). On this clone: Its antigen is not identified.

Method: immunoSEQ multiplex PCR; TCRdb's copy keeps in-frame clones and lacks some. The sample shows 69,000 or so clones, 85% to 90% of them seen only once. The clonotype originates from an adult with an advanced solid tumor such as melanoma, head and neck, liver or kidney cancer. The material sequenced was CD4+ or CD8+ T cells sorted from blood, taken in a trial of the OX40 agonist ivuxolimab. The V call is TRBV27, the J call TRBJ2-5, with D possibly being TRBD1 or TRBD2 (5 bases each). The closer fit of TRBJ2-7 to the DNA end suggests the J call may be wrong. In DNA form, the CDR3 reads TGTGCCAAAAGACGGGGCTGGATCCCCTACGAGCAGTACTTC. Translating gives CAKRRGWIPYEQYF.